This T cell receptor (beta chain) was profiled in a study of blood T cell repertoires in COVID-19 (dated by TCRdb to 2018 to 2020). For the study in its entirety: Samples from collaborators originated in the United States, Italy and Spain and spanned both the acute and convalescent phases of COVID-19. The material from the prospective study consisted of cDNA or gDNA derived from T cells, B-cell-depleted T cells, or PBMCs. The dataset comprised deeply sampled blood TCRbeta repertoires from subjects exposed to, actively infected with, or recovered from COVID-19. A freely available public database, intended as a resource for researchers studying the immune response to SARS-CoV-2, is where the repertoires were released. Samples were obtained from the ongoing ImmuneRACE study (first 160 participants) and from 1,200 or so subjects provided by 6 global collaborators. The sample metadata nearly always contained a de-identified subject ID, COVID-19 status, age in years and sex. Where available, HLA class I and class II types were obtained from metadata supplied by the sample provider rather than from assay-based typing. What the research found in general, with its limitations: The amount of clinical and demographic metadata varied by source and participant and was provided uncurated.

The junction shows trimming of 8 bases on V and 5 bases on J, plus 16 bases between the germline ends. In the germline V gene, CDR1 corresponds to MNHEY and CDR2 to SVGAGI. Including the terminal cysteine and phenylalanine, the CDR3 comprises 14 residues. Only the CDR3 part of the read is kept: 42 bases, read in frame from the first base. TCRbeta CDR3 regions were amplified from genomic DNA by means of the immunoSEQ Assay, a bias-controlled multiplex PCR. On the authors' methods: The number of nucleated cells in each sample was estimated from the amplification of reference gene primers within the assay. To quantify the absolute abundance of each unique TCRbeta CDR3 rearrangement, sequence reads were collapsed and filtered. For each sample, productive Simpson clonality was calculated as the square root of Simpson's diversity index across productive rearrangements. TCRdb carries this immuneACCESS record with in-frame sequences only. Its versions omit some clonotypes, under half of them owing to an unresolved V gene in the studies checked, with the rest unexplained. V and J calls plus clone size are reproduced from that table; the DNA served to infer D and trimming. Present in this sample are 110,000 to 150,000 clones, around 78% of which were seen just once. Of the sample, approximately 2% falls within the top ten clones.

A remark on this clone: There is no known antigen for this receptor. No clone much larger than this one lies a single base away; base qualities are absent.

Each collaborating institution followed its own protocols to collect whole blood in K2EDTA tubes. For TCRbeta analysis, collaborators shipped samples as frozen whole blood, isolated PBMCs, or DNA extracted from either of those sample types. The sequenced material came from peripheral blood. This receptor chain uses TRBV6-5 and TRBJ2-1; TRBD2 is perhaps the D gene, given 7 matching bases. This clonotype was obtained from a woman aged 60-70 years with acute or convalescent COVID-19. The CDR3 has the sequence CASLGGAHDNEQFF. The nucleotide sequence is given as TGTGCCAGCCTGGGGGGGGCTCACGACAATGAGCAGTTCTTC.